These 24 T cell receptor beta chains originate from one sample sequenced in a study of blood T cells in healthy people across ages. With a J-beta primer mix and a sample-barcoded 5' primer, a second PCR ran about 7 to 11 cycles. TCRdb processed the 5' RACE reads anew with MiXCR; each CDR3 protein has one entry. The sample records around 1.5 million distinct CDR3 sequences, approximately 63% being singletons. Sequenced: blood. Source of these receptors: a young man in good health.

V gene TRBV2 combines with J gene TRBJ2-5; D gene ambiguous. Germline lookup yields CDR1 SNHLY and CDR2 FYNNEI. Trimming cost V 4 bases and J 1 base, with 10 bases left between them. This CDR3 comprises 14 residues. The chain's CDR3 is CASSGESLQETQYF. CDR3 in DNA: TGTGCCAGCAGTGGTGAAAGTCTCCAAGAGACCCAGTACTTC.

Regarding this clonotype: One end of the junction does not line up with germline, which may come from a read error. V usage is TRBV7-2 and J usage is TRBJ2-1; D gene uncertain. The CDR3 runs to 12 residues. CDR1 and CDR2 (germline): SGHTA, FQGNSA. The DNA for the CDR3 is TGTGCCGGCAGCTCTAGGCACAATGAGCAGTTCTTC. This sequence encodes CAGSSRHNEQFF.

The chain is built from TRBV29-1 and TRBJ2-5; 11 nucleotides agree with TRBD2. The V gene's germline CDR1 is SQVTM and CDR2 ANQGSEA. Trimming at V came to 6 bases and at J to 3 bases, leaving 12 bases not matched to a gene. This CDR3 region has 16 residues. The CDR3 DNA reads as TGCAGCGTCGCCGACCCACTAGCGGGAGTAGAAGAGACCCAGTACTTC. Its protein is CSVADPLAGVEETQYF.

Only one count was recorded for this clonotype. One end of the junction varies from germline; a read error may be responsible. The V and J genes are TRBV7-9 and TRBJ2-5; 7 bases are shared with TRBD2. This CDR3 has 13 amino acids. Germline CDR1 is SEHNR and CDR2 is FQNEAQ (reference sequence). CDR3 residues: CTSSSGRGETQYF. The CDR3 nucleotides are TGTACCAGCAGCTCTGGGAGGGGTGAGACCCAGTACTTC.

This clonotype appeared once. The rearrangement links TRBV20-1 to TRBJ2-1, with TRBD2 matching over 8 bases. Germline V gene sequence: CDR1 DFQATT, CDR2 SNEGSKA (reference sequence). The trim removed 6 bases at V and 4 bases at J, leaving 8 bases unmatched. There are 14 residues in the CDR3. The CDR3 loop reads CSAQTSGFYNEQFF. CDR3 nucleotide sequence: TGCAGTGCGCAAACTAGCGGTTTTTACAATGAGCAGTTCTTC.

This clonotype came up many times. The V call is TRBV5-5, the J call TRBJ2-3, with D maybe TRBD1 (6 bases). Trimming took 0 bases from V and 3 from J, leaving 11 bases between them. The germline V gene encodes CDR1 SGHKS and CDR2 YYEKEE (reference sequence). This CDR3 spans 15 amino acids. The CDR3 spells CASSLEVTGTDTQYF. The DNA for the CDR3 is TGTGCCAGCAGCTTGGAAGTTACAGGGACAGATACGCAGTATTTT.

This chain uses TRBV27 with TRBJ1-1; tentative D call: TRBD1 (5 bases). The CDR3 runs 13 residues. Trimming removed 3 bases from V and 4 bases from J, with 9 bases in between. Germline CDR1 MNHEY, CDR2 SMNVEV (reference sequence). The CDR3 protein is CASSFLGVTEAFF. DNA of the CDR3: TGTGCCAGCAGTTTTCTAGGGGTCACTGAAGCTTTCTTT.

The chain combines TRBV20-1 with TRBJ2-3, with D tentatively TRBD1 (5 bases). The germline V gene encodes CDR1 DFQATT and CDR2 SNEGSKA (reference sequence). With 3 bases removed from V and 3 bases from J, the gap between germline ends came to 10 bases. This CDR3 comprises 13 residues. CDR3 nucleotides: TGCAGTGCTAGGGGGCTTGTAACAGATACGCAGTATTTT. It specifies CSARGLVTDTQYF.

This chain connects TRBV7-9 to TRBJ1-2; a possible D gene is TRBD1 (5 bases). Trimming removed 1 base at V and 0 bases at J, with 15 bases between. Germline values: CDR1 SEHNR, CDR2 FQNEAQ (reference sequence). The CDR3 sequence is 17 residues long. CDR3 in DNA: TGTGCCAGCAGCTTAGTTCTCGGACACACATCTAACTATGGCTACACCTTC. This gives the protein CASSLVLGHTSNYGYTF. Using reference TRBV7-9 and TRBJ1-2 for the parts outside the CDR3, the full variable domain is DTGVSQNPRHKITKRGQNVTFRCDPISEHNRLYWYRQTLGQGPEFLTYFQNEAQLEKSRLLSDRFSAERPKGSFSTLEIQRTEQGDSAMYLCASSLVLGHTSNYGYTFGSGTRLTVV.

The chain uses TRBV24-1 and TRBJ2-4; 13 bases align to TRBD2. The tail of the sequence fits TRBJ2-7 better, so the J call may be wrong. The germline gives CDR1 KGHDR, CDR2 SFDVKD. The CDR3 length is 15 residues. The CDR3 region has the DNA TGTGCCGCCTTCCTTGGACTAGCGGGAGAGTCCGAGCAGTACTTC. Translation: CAAFLGLAGESEQYF.

V gene TRBV29-1 combines with J gene TRBJ2-5; either TRBD1 or TRBD2 may fit D (6 bases each). Deletions cut 8 bases from V and 4 bases from J, with 20 bases between. CDR1 and CDR2 (germline): SQVTM, ANQGSEA. CDR3 length: 14 amino acids. The CDR3 is CSIIVGGRSETQYF. DNA of the CDR3: TGCAGCATCATAGTTGGGGGGCGGTCAGAGACCCAGTACTTC.

The genes are TRBV12-3 or TRBV12-4 and TRBJ2-7; D gene uncertain. Trimming removed 1 base from V and 2 bases from J, with 9 bases in between. The CDR3 spans 14 residues. For the CDR3, the DNA is TGTGCCAGCAGTTTAGACGGGTACACCTACGAGCAGTACTTC. It codes for CASSLDGYTYEQYF.

CDR3 sequence reads: CASSSPTGDTDTQYF. CDR3 bases: TGTGCCAGCAGCTCCCCGACAGGGGACACAGATACGCAGTATTTT. The chain carries TRBV7-9 and TRBJ2-3; 8 nucleotides match TRBD1. This CDR3 region has 15 residues. Germline V gene sequence: CDR1 SEHNR, CDR2 FQNEAQ (reference sequence). Trimming at V came to 4 bases and at J to 2 bases, leaving 5 bases not matched to a gene.

The sample holds a few counts of this clonotype. The J gene is TRBJ2-7, the V gene TRBV20-1; D is possibly TRBD2 (6 bases). The length of the CDR3 is 14 residues. Trimming took 0 bases from V and 2 from J, leaving 11 bases between them. Germline lookup yields CDR1 DFQATT and CDR2 SNEGSKA (reference sequence). CDR3 DNA sequence: TGCAGTGCTAGAGATGCGGGGTCCACCTACGAGCAGTACTTC. Residues: CSARDAGSTYEQYF.

V is TRBV7-9 and J is TRBJ2-3; D tentatively fits TRBD1 or TRBD2 (5 bases each). Germline loops: CDR1 SEHNR, CDR2 FQNEAQ (reference sequence). Trimming removed 6 bases from V and 6 bases from J, with 10 bases in between. There are 12 residues in the CDR3. The CDR3 loop reads CASSWDADTQYF. The DNA for the CDR3 is TGTGCCAGCAGTTGGGACGCGGATACGCAGTATTTT.

The rearrangement links TRBV5-1 to TRBJ2-5; D perhaps matches TRBD1 (5 bases). V was shortened by 0 bases and J by 5 bases, with 11 bases between the two germline ends. The CDR3 consists of 14 residues. CDR1 is SGHRS and CDR2 is YFSETQ in the germline V gene. The CDR3 coding sequence is TGCGCCAGCAGCTTGGATGGCAGGGTTGAGACCCAGTACTTC. Protein: CASSLDGRVETQYF.

The chain links TRBV6-4 to TRBJ2-2; no clear D. V was trimmed by 0 bases and J by 4 bases, leaving 3 bases between them. This CDR3 has 13 amino acids. The germline CDR1 and CDR2 sequences are MRHNA and SNTAGT. CDR3 nucleotides: TGTGCCAGCAGTGACTCGGGCACCGGGGAGCTGTTTTTT. Residues: CASSDSGTGELFF.

The chain is built from TRBV27 and TRBJ2-7, with D maybe TRBD1 (6 bases). The CDR3 extends over 14 amino acids. V dropped 5 bases and J dropped 6 bases, with 17 bases sitting between them. Germline assignment: CDR1 MNHEY and CDR2 SMNVEV (reference sequence). CDR3 nucleotides: TGTGCCAGCAGTACCATCCCGACAGGCCCCGAGCAGTACTTC. It encodes CASSTIPTGPEQYF.

This clonotype came up many times. The J gene is TRBJ2-7, the V gene TRBV3-1; TRBD2 agrees at 13 bases. CDR1 LGHDT and CDR2 YNNKEL come from the germline V gene (reference sequence). The CDR3 sequence is 17 residues long. The V gene end was trimmed by 4 bases and the J gene end by 0 bases; junction bases not matched to a gene: 6. DNA of the CDR3: TGTGCCAGCAGCCGGACTAGCGGGGGCCTCGCCTCCTACGAGCAGTACTTC. Its translation is CASSRTSGGLASYEQYF.

A single count supports this clonotype. The chain carries TRBV4-3 and TRBJ2-3, with 7 bases that match TRBD2. J gave up 0 bases and V 4 bases, and 10 bases lay outside the gene matches. Per germline, CDR1 LGHNA and CDR2 YSLEER. The CDR3 sequence is 17 residues long. The CDR3 sequence: CASSLFLAGESTDTQYF. CDR3 bases: TGCGCCAGCAGCCTATTCCTGGCGGGGGAGAGCACAGATACGCAGTATTTT.

CDR3 nucleotides: TGTGCCAGCAGCTTGCCAGGACAGGGTCTCTATGAGCAGTTCTTC. Amino acids: CASSLPGQGLYEQFF. The chain combines TRBV5-6 with TRBJ2-1; 8 bases match TRBD1. Trimming at V came to 1 base and at J to 8 bases, leaving 8 bases not matched to a gene. This CDR3 is built from 15 residues. The V gene's germline CDR1 is SGHDT and CDR2 YYEEEE. The full variable domain, rest sourced from reference TRBV5-6 and TRBJ2-1, is DAGVTQSPTHLIKTRGQQVTLRCSPKSGHDTVSWYQQALGQGPQFIFQYYEEEERQRGNFPDRFSGHQFPNYSSELNVNALLLGDSALYLCASSLPGQGLYEQFFGPGTRLTVL.

The V gene is TRBV5-6, the J gene TRBJ1-1, with D possibly TRBD1 on 5 matching bases. Between the trimmed V and J ends, which lost 5 bases and 2 bases, there was a span of 16 bases. The germline CDR1 and CDR2 sequences are SGHDT and YYEEEE. The CDR3 has 15 residues. The CDR3 DNA reads TGTGCCAGCAGTTACCCTAACAGGTTTAACACTGAAGCTTTCTTT. Translating it yields CASSYPNRFNTEAFF. Full variable domain (remainder filled in from reference TRBV5-6 and TRBJ1-1): DAGVTQSPTHLIKTRGQQVTLRCSPKSGHDTVSWYQQALGQGPQFIFQYYEEEERQRGNFPDRFSGHQFPNYSSELNVNALLLGDSALYLCASSYPNRFNTEAFFGQGTRLTVV.

The chain links TRBV20-1 to TRBJ2-3; 10 nucleotides match TRBD1. Germline values: CDR1 DFQATT, CDR2 SNEGSKA (reference sequence). The CDR3 runs to 16 residues. V lost 3 bases to trimming and J lost 1 base; unmatched junction nucleotides: 7. CDR3 nucleotides: TGCAGTGCTAGTCGTAGGGACAGGGGTGGCACAGATACGCAGTATTTT. Amino acids: CSASRRDRGGTDTQYF.

V gene TRBV28 combines with J gene TRBJ1-5; 7 bases align to TRBD1. Looked up from germline, CDR1 is MDHEN and CDR2 is SYDVKM. CDR3 size: 16 residues. The V segment lost 5 bases and the J segment 5 bases; nucleotides outside the gene matches: 12. The CDR3 loop reads CASSGSHGQAYQPQHF. The CDR3 coding sequence is TGTGCCAGCAGTGGGTCCCACGGACAGGCTTATCAGCCCCAGCATTTT.